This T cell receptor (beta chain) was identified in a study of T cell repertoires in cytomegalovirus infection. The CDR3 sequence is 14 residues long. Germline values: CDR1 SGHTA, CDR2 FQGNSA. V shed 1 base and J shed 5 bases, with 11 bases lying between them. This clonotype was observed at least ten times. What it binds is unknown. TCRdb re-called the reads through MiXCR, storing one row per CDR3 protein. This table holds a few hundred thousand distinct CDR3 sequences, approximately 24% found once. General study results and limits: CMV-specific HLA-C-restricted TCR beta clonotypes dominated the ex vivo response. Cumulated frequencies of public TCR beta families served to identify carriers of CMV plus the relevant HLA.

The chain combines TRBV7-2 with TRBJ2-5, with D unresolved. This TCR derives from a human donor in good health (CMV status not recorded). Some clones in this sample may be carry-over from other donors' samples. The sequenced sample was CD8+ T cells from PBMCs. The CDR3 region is CASSLVIEEETQYF. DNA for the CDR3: TGTGCCAGCAGCTTAGTTATCGAAGAGGAGACCCAGTACTTC.